This T cell receptor (beta chain) stems from a study of T cells in Graves' hyperthyroidism and ophthalmopathy. At the level of the study: Peripheral blood specimens were obtained at initial diagnosis, prior to any treatment.

In regard to this clonotype: Antigen unknown.

Study observations and caveats: Before onset, ophthalmopathy was predicted by the model a median roughly 6.8 months earlier.

Amplification yielded TCR beta CDR3 regions, with RNA transcripts as the source. A set of HTBI primers served as the primers for a first-round RT-PCR of the TCR CDR3. Using its own MiXCR run on the multiplex PCR reads, TCRdb lists one record per CDR3 protein. The table includes around 370,000 distinct CDR3 sequences, less than 20% detected once. The specimen was blood. This receptor was taken from a man aged 18 to 30 with Graves' ophthalmopathy.

For the CDR3, the DNA is TGTGCCAGCAGTTTTAATAGCATCTCCTTCTTC. It is translated as CASSFNSISFF. The chain has TRBV6-1 and TRBJ2-1; unclear D gene. From germline, CDR1 is MNHNS and CDR2 SASEGT. The CDR3 length is 11 residues. Trimming removed 5 bases at V and 16 bases at J, with 15 bases between.